These T cell receptor beta chains were read from a single sample in a study of blood T cell repertoires in COVID-19. Sequenced by immunoSEQ multiplex PCR; TCRdb stores in-frame clones only, minus some. The data hold 150,000 to 200,000 clones, with roughly 80% observed a single time. The specimen was peripheral blood. These receptor sequences come from a human donor in a cohort sampled during active COVID-19. The CDR3 runs from the conserved cysteine through the conserved F or W. The order of the fields is J gene, CDR3 length, V gene, clone size, D gene, CDR3 protein, CDR3 DNA. D genes are given only for firm matches. Size tells how often a clone was seen (once, few, many) or the class of an expanded clone, and some rows leave it out.

TRBJ1-2,12,TRBV25-1,few,TRBD1,CASSRQGEGYTF,TGTGCCAGCAGCCGACAGGGTGAGGGCTACACCTTC
TRBJ1-5,15,TRBV18,.,.,CASSPNGGGNQPQHF,TGTGCCAGCTCACCAAATGGGGGGGGCAATCAGCCCCAGCATTTT
TRBJ2-2,16,TRBV12-5,.,.,CASGLGGGFNTGELFF,TGTGCTAGTGGTTTGGGGGGGGGCTTCAACACCGGGGAGCTGTTTTTT
TRBJ2-3,17,TRBV28,.,TRBD1,CASSPQRPGQGWDTQYF,TGTGCCAGCAGTCCCCAAAGACCGGGACAGGGGTGGGATACGCAGTATTTT
TRBJ1-5,14,TRBV27,.,.,CASSLGQGNQPQHF,TGTGCCAGCAGTTTAGGGCAGGGGAATCAGCCCCAGCATTTT
TRBJ1-3,14,TRBV6-5,.,.,CASSSTGSGNTIYF,TGTGCCAGCAGTTCGACAGGCTCTGGAAACACCATATATTTT
TRBJ1-1,15,TRBV6-4,.,TRBD1,CASSDITGGKTEAFF,TGTGCCAGCAGTGATATTACAGGGGGAAAAACTGAAGCTTTCTTT
TRBJ1-2,13,TRBV3-1/TRBV3-2,few,TRBD1,CASSQDSGGGYTF,TGTGCCAGCAGCCAAGATTCAGGGGGAGGCTACACCTTC
TRBJ1-2,15,TRBV6-1,.,.,CASSDRRGQNYGYTF,TGTGCCAGCAGTGATAGACGAGGGCAGAACTATGGCTACACCTTC
TRBJ2-2,15,TRBV11-3,.,TRBD1,CASSPRTGATGELFF,TGTGCCAGCAGCCCTCGGACAGGGGCCACCGGGGAGCTGTTTTTT
TRBJ2-7,14,TRBV9,.,.,CASSVHGTTYEQYF,TGTGCCAGCAGCGTCCACGGGACAACCTACGAGCAGTACTTC
TRBJ2-7,13,TRBV29-1,.,TRBD1,CSGGQGANYEQYF,TGCAGCGGAGGACAGGGGGCGAACTACGAGCAGTACTTC
TRBJ1-2,14,TRBV29-1,.,.,CSVDGQPPGYGYTF,TGCAGCGTGGATGGACAGCCCCCTGGCTATGGCTACACCTTC
TRBJ1-1,14,TRBV5-6,.,.,CASSLDSRNTEAFF,TGTGCCAGCAGCTTGGACAGTCGGAACACTGAAGCTTTCTTT
TRBJ2-7,12,TRBV10-1,few,.,CASSDRGYEQYF,TGCGCCAGCAGTGACCGAGGCTACGAGCAGTACTTC
TRBJ2-1,14,TRBV4-2,.,.,CASSQEPSTNEQFF,TGTGCCAGCAGCCAAGAGCCTAGCACCAATGAGCAGTTCTTC